This passage covers 9 T cell receptor beta chains from one sample sequenced in a study of PD-1 blockade in mismatch repair-deficient tumors. Assay: immunoSEQ multiplex PCR; the TCRdb copy retains only in-frame clones and omits some. The data contain 60,000 to 65,000 clones, about 91% of them singletons. Sequenced material: peripheral blood, taken 52 weeks after starting pembrolizumab. The receptors come from an adult with mismatch repair-deficient cancer.

J is TRBJ1-2 and V is TRBV30, with TRBD1 identical over 10 bases. CDR1 and CDR2 from the germline V gene are GTSNPN and SVGIG (reference sequence). The V segment lost 0 bases and the J segment 8 bases; nucleotides outside the gene matches: 12. The CDR3 is 16 amino acids. As DNA, the CDR3 is TGTGCCTGGAGTGTATCCCCGACAGGGGGCGCTTGGGGCTACACCTTC. Residues: CAWSVSPTGGAWGYTF.

V gene TRBV9 combines with J gene TRBJ2-3; 13 bases match TRBD2. Losses at the gene ends were 0 bases for V and 6 bases for J; bases not matched to a gene: 4. The CDR3 has 16 residues. Germline V lookup: CDR1 SGDLS, CDR2 YYNGEE. DNA of the CDR3: TGTGCCAGCAGCGTAGGACTAGCGGGAGGTGACGATACGCAGTATTTT. Amino acid sequence: CASSVGLAGGDDTQYF. The full variable domain, completed using reference TRBV9 and TRBJ2-3, is DSGVTQTPKHLITATGQRVTLRCSPRSGDLSVYWYQQSLDQGLQFLIQYYNGEERAKGNILERFSAQQFPDLHSELNLSSLELGDSALYFCASSVGLAGGDDTQYFGPGTRLTVL.

V usage is TRBV5-6 and J usage is TRBJ1-3; no clear D. CDR1 and CDR2 (germline): SGHDT, YYEEEE. This CDR3 is 14 amino acids long. With 4 bases removed from V and 3 bases from J, the gap between germline ends came to 11 bases. The CDR3 DNA follows: TGTGCCAGCAGCCCCCTCGGGAGTGGAAACACCATATATTTT. Amino acid sequence: CASSPLGSGNTIYF.

The J gene is TRBJ2-7, the V gene TRBV18; 10 nucleotides agree with TRBD1. Germline V CDR1 and CDR2: KGHSH, LQKENI. V trimming: 6 bases; J trimming: 5 bases; junction bases outside the gene matches: 13. The CDR3 covers 16 residues. For the CDR3, the DNA is TGTGCCAGCTCGCCCATCCCGGGACAGGGGAGCCACGAGCAGTACTTC. Translated: CASSPIPGQGSHEQYF.

The genes are TRBV11-3 and TRBJ2-7; either TRBD1 or TRBD2 may supply D (5 bases each). Germline V gene lookup returns CDR1 SGHNT and CDR2 YENEEA. This CDR3 comprises 13 residues. V gave up 5 bases and J gave up 3 bases, with 11 bases separating them. CDR3 nucleotide sequence: TGTGCCAGCAGCCCCTTGGGGGTCTACGAGCAGTACTTC. This sequence encodes CASSPLGVYEQYF.

This clone showed up just once. The chain employs TRBV19 and TRBJ2-7, with 9 bases lining up with TRBD2. The CDR3 length is 15 residues. V lost 5 bases, J lost 0 bases, and 5 bases stayed unmatched. The germline gives CDR1 LNHDA, CDR2 SQIVND (reference sequence). For the CDR3, the DNA is TGTGCCAGTAGTCCTGGCGGGGGGGGCTCCTACGAGCAGTACTTC. It specifies CASSPGGGGSYEQYF.

V is TRBV10-3 and J is TRBJ2-7; perhaps TRBD1 as D (6 bases). V was clipped by 8 bases and J by 5 bases, with 16 bases between them. This CDR3 is built from 13 residues. CDR1 and CDR2 from the germline V gene are ENHRY and SYGVKD. This chain's CDR3 is CAIGGQNPDEQYF. The CDR3 nucleotides are TGTGCCATCGGGGGACAAAATCCGGACGAGCAGTACTTC.

The rearrangement joins TRBV7-9 to TRBJ2-6, with a weak D call TRBD1 (7 bases). The CDR3 is 19 amino acids. Per the germline V gene, CDR1 is SEHNR and CDR2 is FQNEAQ (reference sequence). Trimming took off 3 bases at V and 4 bases at J, with 22 bases between the two ends. This CDR3 reads CASSFKGGQPRGGANVLTF. Written as DNA, the CDR3 is TGTGCCAGCAGCTTTAAGGGGGGACAGCCCCGTGGGGGGGCCAACGTCCTGACTTTC.

The gene calls are TRBV4-3 and TRBJ2-1, with 7 bases lining up with TRBD2. CDR3 length: 18 amino acids. Germline V gives CDR1 LGHNA, CDR2 YSLEER. The V segment lost 0 bases and the J segment 2 bases; nucleotides outside the gene matches: 10. The DNA of the CDR3 is TGCGCCAGCAGCCAAGAGCTGGTCTCGGGACTACCCTACAATGAGCAGTTCTTC. This translates into CASSQELVSGLPYNEQFF.